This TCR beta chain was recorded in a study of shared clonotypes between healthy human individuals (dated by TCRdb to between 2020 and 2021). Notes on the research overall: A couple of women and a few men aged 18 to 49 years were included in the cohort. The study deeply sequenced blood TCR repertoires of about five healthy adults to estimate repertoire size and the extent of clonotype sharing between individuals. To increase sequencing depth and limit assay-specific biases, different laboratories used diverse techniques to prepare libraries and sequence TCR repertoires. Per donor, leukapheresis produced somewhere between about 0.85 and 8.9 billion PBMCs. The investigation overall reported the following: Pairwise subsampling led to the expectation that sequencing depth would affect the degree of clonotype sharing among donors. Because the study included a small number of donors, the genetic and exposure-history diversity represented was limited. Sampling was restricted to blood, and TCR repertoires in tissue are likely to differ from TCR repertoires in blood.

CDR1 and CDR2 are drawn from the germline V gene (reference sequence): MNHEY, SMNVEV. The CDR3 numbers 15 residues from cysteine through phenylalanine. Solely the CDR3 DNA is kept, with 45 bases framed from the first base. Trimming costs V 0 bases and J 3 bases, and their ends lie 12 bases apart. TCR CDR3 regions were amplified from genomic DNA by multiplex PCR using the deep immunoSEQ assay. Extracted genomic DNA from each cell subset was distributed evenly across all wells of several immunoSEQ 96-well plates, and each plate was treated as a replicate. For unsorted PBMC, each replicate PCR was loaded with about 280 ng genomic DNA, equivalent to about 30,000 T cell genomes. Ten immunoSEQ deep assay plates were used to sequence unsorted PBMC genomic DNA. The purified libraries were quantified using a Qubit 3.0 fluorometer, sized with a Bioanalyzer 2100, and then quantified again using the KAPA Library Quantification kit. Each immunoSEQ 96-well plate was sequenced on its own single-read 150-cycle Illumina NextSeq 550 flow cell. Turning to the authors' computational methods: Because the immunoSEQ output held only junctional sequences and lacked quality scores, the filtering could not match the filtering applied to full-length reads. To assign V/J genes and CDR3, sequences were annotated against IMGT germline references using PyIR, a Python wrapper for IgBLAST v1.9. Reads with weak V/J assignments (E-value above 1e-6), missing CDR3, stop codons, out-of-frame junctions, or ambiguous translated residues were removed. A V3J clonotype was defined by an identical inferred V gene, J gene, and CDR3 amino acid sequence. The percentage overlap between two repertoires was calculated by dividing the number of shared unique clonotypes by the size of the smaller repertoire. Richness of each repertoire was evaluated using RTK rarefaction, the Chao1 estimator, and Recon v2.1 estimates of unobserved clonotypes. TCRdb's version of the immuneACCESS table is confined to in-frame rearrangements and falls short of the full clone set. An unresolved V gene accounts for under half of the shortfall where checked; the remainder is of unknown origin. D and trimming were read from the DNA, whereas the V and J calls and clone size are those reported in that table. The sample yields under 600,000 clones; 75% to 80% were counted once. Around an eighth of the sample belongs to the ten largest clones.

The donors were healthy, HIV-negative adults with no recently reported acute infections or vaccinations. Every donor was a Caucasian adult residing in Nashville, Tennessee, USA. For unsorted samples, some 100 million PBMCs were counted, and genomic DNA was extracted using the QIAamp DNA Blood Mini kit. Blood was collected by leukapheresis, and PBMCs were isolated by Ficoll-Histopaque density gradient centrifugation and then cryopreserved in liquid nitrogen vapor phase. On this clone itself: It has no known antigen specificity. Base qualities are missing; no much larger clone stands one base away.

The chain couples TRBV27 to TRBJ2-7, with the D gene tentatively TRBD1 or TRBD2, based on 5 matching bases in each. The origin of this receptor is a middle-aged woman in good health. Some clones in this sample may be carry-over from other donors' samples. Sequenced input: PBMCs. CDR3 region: CASSLSGTVVYEQYF. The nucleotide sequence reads TGTGCCAGCAGTTTATCCGGGACGGTAGTCTACGAGCAGTACTTC.